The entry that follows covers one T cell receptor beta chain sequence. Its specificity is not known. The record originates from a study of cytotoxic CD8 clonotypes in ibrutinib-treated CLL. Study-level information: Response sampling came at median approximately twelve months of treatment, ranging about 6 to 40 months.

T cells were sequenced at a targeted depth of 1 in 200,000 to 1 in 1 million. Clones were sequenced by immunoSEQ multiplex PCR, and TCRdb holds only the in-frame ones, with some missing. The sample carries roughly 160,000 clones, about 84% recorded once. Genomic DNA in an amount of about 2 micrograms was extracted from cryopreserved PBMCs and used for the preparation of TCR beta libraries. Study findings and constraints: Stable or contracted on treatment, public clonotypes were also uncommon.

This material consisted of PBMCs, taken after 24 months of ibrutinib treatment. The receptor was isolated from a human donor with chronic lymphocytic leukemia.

CDR3 sequence: CASSPKGTGVYEQYF. The DNA of the CDR3 is TGCGCCAGCAGTCCGAAGGGGACAGGGGTATACGAGCAGTACTTC. This chain connects TRBV10-2 to TRBJ2-7, with 10 positions matching TRBD1. The CDR3 covers 15 residues. Germline loops: CDR1 WSHSY, CDR2 SAAADI. J was trimmed by 4 bases and V by 5 bases; bases with no gene match: 8.